These T cell receptor beta chains were read from a single sample in a study of CD8 T cells in ankylosing spondylitis. TCRdb used MiXCR to reprocess the 5' RACE reads, holding one entry per CDR3 protein. The data contain 500,000 or so distinct CDR3 sequences, about 5.2% of them singletons. The sample comprised blood, either unsorted or a sorted T cell fraction (not recorded which). All receptors derive from a male donor with ankylosing spondylitis. CDR3s include the opening cysteine and the closing phenylalanine or tryptophan. Fields, in order: D gene, V gene, J gene, clone size, CDR3 DNA, CDR3 protein. D genes are given only for firm matches. Each size is once, few, many or a size class.

d_call: NA; v_call: TRBV5-1; j_call: TRBJ2-7; clone_size: many; cdr3_nt: TGCGCCAGCAGCGGCGCCGGGCCTTCCTACGAGCAGTACTTC; cdr3_aa: CASSGAGPSYEQYF
d_call: TRBD1; v_call: TRBV27; j_call: TRBJ1-5; clone_size: many; cdr3_nt: TGTGCCAGCAGTATAAGGACAGGGAATCAGCCCCAGCATTTT; cdr3_aa: CASSIRTGNQPQHF
d_call: NA; v_call: TRBV7-3; j_call: TRBJ1-6; clone_size: many; cdr3_nt: TGTGCCAGCAGCCGCGACAGAAATTCACCCCTCCACTTT; cdr3_aa: CASSRDRNSPLHF
d_call: NA; v_call: TRBV29-1; j_call: TRBJ2-3; clone_size: many; cdr3_nt: TGCAGCGTTGAAGGGGCGTTTGGAGTTACGGATACGCAGTATTTT; cdr3_aa: CSVEGAFGVTDTQYF
d_call: NA; v_call: TRBV10-3; j_call: TRBJ2-5; clone_size: few; cdr3_nt: TGTGCCACAAAAGGACCGGGACACGGAGGTGCAGAGACCCAGTACTTC; cdr3_aa: CATKGPGHGGAETQYF
d_call: NA; v_call: TRBV5-1; j_call: TRBJ2-3; clone_size: many; cdr3_nt: TGCGCCAGCAGCTTGGGCGAGAGGGCCCGACGCACAGATACGCAGTATTTT; cdr3_aa: CASSLGERARRTDTQYF
d_call: NA; v_call: TRBV12-3/TRBV12-4; j_call: TRBJ1-2; clone_size: many; cdr3_nt: TGTGCCAGCAGTTTAACTGGGGTGGGGTATGGCTACACCTTC; cdr3_aa: CASSLTGVGYGYTF
d_call: NA; v_call: TRBV5-1; j_call: TRBJ1-4; clone_size: many; cdr3_nt: TGCGCCAGCAGCTTGGTGGGACACCCTAATGAAAAACTGTTTTTT; cdr3_aa: CASSLVGHPNEKLFF
d_call: TRBD2; v_call: TRBV7-3; j_call: TRBJ2-1; clone_size: many; cdr3_nt: TGTGCCAGCAGTTCACCGGGACTAGGCTACAATGAGCAGTTCTTC; cdr3_aa: CASSSPGLGYNEQFF
d_call: NA; v_call: TRBV20-1; j_call: TRBJ2-7; clone_size: few; cdr3_nt: TGCAGTGCTAGGAGGGGGGATTCCTACGAGCAGTACTTC; cdr3_aa: CSARRGDSYEQYF
d_call: NA; v_call: TRBV12-3/TRBV12-4; j_call: TRBJ2-2; clone_size: many; cdr3_nt: TGTGCCAGCAGTTTTTCAGCGGCGAACACCGGGGAGCTGTTTTTT; cdr3_aa: CASSFSAANTGELFF
d_call: NA; v_call: TRBV29-1; j_call: TRBJ2-1; clone_size: many; cdr3_nt: TGCAGCGTTGATTCCCCTACGAAGGATGAGCAGTTCTTC; cdr3_aa: CSVDSPTKDEQFF
d_call: NA; v_call: TRBV7-9; j_call: TRBJ2-6; clone_size: many; cdr3_nt: TGTGCCAGCAGCTTCCCCCGACGGTTTTCTGGGGCCAACGTCCTGACTTTC; cdr3_aa: CASSFPRRFSGANVLTF
d_call: NA; v_call: TRBV27; j_call: TRBJ2-7; clone_size: many; cdr3_nt: TGTGCCAGCAGCTACGTGGGGACGAAGGTTAGGCAGTACTTC; cdr3_aa: CASSYVGTKVRQYF
d_call: NA; v_call: TRBV7-9; j_call: TRBJ1-2; clone_size: many; cdr3_nt: TGTGCCAGCAGCCAATACTCAGTGAGCTACACCTTC; cdr3_aa: CASSQYSVSYTF